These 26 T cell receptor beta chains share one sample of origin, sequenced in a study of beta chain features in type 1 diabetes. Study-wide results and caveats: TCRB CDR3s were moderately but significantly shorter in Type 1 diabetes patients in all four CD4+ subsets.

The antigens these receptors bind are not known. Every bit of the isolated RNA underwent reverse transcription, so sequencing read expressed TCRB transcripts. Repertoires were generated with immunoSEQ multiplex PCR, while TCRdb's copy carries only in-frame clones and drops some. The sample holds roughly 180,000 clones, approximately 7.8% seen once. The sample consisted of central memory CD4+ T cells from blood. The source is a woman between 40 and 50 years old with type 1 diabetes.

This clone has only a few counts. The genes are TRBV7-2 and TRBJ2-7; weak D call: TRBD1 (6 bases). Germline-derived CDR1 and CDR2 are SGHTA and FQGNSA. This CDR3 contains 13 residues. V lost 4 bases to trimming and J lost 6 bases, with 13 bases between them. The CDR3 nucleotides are TGTGCCAGCAGCTCCACAGGGCAGCTCGAGCAGTACTTC. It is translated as CASSSTGQLEQYF.

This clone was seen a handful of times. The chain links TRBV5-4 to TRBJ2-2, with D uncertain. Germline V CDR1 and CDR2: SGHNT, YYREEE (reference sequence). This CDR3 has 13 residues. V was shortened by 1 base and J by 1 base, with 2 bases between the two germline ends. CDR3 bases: TGTGCCAGCAGCTTGCAGAACACCGGGGAGCTGTTTTTT. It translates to CASSLQNTGELFF.

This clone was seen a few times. The CDR3 bases are TGCAGCGTCAACGACCGTCCACAGGATCCGAAAGGCTACACCTTC. Amino acid sequence: CSVNDRPQDPKGYTF. This chain uses TRBV29-1 with TRBJ1-2; D possibly corresponds to TRBD1 (5 bases). V lost 6 bases and J lost 8, with 25 bases in between. Germline CDR1 reads SQVTM; CDR2 reads ANQGSEA. The CDR3 is 15 residues long.

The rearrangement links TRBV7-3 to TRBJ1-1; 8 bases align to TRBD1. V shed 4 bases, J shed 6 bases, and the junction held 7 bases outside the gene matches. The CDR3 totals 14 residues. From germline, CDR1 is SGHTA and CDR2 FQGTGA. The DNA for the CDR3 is TGTGCCAGCAGCTCCGGACAGGGAACCGCTGAAGCTTTCTTT. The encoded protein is CASSSGQGTAEAFF.

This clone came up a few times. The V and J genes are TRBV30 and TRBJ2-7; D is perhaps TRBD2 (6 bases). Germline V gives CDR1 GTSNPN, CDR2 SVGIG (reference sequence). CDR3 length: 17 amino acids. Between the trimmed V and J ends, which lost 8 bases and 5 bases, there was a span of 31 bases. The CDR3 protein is CAQRKGAGLQLGDEQYF. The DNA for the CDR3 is TGTGCCCAACGGAAGGGAGCGGGCTTGCAATTGGGCGACGAGCAGTACTTC.

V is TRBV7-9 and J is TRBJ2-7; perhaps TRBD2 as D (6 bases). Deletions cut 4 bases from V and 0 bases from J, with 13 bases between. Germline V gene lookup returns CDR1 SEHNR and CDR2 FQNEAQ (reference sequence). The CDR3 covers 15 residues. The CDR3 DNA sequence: TGTGCCAGCAGCTCTAGCGCCACGACCTCCTACGAGCAGTACTTC. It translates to CASSSSATTSYEQYF.

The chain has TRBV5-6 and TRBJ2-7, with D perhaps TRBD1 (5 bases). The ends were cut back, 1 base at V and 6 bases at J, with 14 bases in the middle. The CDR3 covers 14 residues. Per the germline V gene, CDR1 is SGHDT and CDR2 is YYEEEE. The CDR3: CASSLMGPDGEQYF. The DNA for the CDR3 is TGTGCCAGCAGCTTGATGGGGCCGGATGGCGAGCAGTACTTC.

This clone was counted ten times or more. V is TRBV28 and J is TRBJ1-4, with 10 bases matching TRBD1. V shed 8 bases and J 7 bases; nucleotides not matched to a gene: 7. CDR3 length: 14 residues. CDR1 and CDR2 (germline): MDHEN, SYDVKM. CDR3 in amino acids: CASGRTGGGEKLFF. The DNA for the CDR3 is TGTGCCAGCGGGCGGACAGGGGGAGGTGAAAAACTGTTTTTT. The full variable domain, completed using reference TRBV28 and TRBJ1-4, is DVKVTQSSRYLVKRTGEKVFLECVQDMDHENMFWYRQDPGLGLRLIYFSYDVKMKEKGDIPEGYSVSREKKERFSLILESASTNQTSMYLCASGRTGGGEKLFFGSGTQLSVL.

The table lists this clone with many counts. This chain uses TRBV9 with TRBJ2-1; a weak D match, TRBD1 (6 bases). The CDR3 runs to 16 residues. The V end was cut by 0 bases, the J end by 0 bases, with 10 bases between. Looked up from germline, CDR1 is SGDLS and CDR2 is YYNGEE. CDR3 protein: CASSVGGQSSYNEQFF. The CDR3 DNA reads TGTGCCAGCAGCGTAGGGGGGCAGAGCTCCTACAATGAGCAGTTCTTC.

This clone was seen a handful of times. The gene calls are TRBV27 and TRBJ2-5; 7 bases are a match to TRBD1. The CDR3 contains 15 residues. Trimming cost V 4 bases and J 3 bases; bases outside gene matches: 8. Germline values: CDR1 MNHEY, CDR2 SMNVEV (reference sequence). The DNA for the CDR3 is TGTGCCAGCAGTTCCCCCGGGCAGGGGGAAGAGACCCAGTACTTC. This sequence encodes CASSSPGQGEETQYF.

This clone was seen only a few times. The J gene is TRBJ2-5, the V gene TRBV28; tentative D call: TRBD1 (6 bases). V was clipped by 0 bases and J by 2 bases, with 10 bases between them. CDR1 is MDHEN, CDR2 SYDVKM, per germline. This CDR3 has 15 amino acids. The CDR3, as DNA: TGTGCCAGCAGTTTATGGGCAAGGGGGCAAGAGACCCAGTACTTC. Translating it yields CASSLWARGQETQYF.

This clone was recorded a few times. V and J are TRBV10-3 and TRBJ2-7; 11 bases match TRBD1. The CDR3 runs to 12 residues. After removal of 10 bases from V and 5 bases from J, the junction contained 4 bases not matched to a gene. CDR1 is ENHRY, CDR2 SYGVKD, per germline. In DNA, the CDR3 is TGTGCCACCAGGGACAGGGGGGACGAGCAGTACTTC. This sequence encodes CATRDRGDEQYF.

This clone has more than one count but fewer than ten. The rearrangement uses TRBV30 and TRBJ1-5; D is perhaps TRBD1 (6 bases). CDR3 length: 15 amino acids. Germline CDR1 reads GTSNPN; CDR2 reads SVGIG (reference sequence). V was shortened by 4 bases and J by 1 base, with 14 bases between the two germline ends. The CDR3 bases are TGTGCCTGGACTCAACAGGGTGGGAGCAATCAGCCCCAGCATTTT. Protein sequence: CAWTQQGGSNQPQHF.

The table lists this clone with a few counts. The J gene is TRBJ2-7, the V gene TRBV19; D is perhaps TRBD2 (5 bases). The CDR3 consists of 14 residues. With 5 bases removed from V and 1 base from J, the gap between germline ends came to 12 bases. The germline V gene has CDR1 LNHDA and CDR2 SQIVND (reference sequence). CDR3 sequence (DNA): TGTGCCAGTAGTTCTACTGGACTTTCCTACGAGCAGTACTTC. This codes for CASSSTGLSYEQYF. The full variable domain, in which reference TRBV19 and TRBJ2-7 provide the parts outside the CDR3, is DGGITQSPKYLFRKEGQNVTLSCEQNLNHDAMYWYRQDPGQGLRLIYYSQIVNDFQKGDIAEGYSVSREKKESFPLTVTSAQKNPTAFYLCASSSTGLSYEQYFGPGTRLTVT.

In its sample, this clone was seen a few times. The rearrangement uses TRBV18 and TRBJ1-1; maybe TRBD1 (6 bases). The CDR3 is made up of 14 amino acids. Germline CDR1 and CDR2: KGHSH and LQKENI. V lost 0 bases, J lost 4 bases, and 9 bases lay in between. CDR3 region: CASSPPGAVTEAFF. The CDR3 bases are TGTGCCAGCTCACCACCGGGGGCGGTCACTGAAGCTTTCTTT.

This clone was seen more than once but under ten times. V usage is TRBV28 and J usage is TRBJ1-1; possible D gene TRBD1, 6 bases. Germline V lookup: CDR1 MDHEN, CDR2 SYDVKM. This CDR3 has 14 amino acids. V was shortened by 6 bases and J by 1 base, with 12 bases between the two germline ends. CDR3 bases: TGTGCCAGCAGAAAAGGGACAACGAACACTGAAGCTTTCTTT. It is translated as CASRKGTTNTEAFF.

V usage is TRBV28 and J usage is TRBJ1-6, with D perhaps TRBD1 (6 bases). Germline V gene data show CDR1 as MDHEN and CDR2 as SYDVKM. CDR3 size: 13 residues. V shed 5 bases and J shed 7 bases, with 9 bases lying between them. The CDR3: CASSPDSNSPLHF. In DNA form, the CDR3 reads TGTGCCAGCAGTCCGGACAGCAATTCACCCCTCCACTTT. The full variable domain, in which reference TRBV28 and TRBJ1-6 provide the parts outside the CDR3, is DVKVTQSSRYLVKRTGEKVFLECVQDMDHENMFWYRQDPGLGLRLIYFSYDVKMKEKGDIPEGYSVSREKKERFSLILESASTNQTSMYLCASSPDSNSPLHFGNGTRLTVT.

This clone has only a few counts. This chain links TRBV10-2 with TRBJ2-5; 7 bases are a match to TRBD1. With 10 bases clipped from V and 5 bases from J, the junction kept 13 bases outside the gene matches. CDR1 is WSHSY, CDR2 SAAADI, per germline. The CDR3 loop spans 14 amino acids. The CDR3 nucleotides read TGCGCCATCTCGCCGACCGGGACAGATGAGACCCAGTACTTC. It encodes CAISPTGTDETQYF.

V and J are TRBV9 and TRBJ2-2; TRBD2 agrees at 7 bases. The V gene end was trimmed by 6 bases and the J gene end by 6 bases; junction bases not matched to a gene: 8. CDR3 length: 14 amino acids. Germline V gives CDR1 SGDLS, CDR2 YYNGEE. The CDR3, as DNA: TGTGCCAGCACAAGCGGGAAGGTCGCCGGGGAGCTGTTTTTT. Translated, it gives CASTSGKVAGELFF.

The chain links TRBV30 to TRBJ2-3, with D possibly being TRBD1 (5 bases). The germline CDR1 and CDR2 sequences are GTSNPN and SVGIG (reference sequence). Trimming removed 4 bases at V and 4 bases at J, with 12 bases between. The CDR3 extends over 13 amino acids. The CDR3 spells CAWKRQGADTQYF. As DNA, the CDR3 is TGTGCCTGGAAGAGGCAGGGCGCAGATACGCAGTATTTT.

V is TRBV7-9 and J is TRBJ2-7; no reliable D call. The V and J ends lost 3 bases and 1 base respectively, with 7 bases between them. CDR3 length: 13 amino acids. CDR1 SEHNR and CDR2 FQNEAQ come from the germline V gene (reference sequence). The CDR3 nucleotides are TGTGCCAGCAGCTTTCCAGGATCCTACGAGCAGTACTTC. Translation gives CASSFPGSYEQYF.

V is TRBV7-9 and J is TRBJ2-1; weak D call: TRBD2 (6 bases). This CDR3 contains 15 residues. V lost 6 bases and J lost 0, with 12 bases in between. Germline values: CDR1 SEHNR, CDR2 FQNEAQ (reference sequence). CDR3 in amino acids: CASSQTRSSYNEQFF. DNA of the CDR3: TGTGCCAGCAGTCAGACTAGGAGCTCCTACAATGAGCAGTTCTTC. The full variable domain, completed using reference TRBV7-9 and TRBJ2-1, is DTGVSQNPRHKITKRGQNVTFRCDPISEHNRLYWYRQTLGQGPEFLTYFQNEAQLEKSRLLSDRFSAERPKGSFSTLEIQRTEQGDSAMYLCASSQTRSSYNEQFFGPGTRLTVL.

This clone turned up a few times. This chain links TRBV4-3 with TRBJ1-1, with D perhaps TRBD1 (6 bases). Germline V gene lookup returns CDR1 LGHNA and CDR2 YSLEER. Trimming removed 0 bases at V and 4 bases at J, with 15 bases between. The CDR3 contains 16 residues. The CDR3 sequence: CASSQEVRVGGTEAFF. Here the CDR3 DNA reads TGCGCCAGCAGCCAAGAAGTCAGGGTAGGGGGCACTGAAGCTTTCTTT.

CDR3 in DNA: TGTGCCAGCAGTTATCAACAGGGAGACGGTCAGCCCCAGCATTTT. Translation: CASSYQQGDGQPQHF. V gene TRBV6-5 combines with J gene TRBJ1-5; possibly TRBD1 for D (6 bases). Between the trimmed V and J ends, which lost 3 bases and 6 bases, there was a span of 15 bases. CDR1 and CDR2 from the germline V gene are MNHEY and SVGAGI. CDR3 size: 15 residues.

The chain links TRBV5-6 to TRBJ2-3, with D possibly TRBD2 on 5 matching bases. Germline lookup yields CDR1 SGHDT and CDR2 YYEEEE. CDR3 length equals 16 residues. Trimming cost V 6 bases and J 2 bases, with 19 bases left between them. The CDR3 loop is CASTPSREFSTDTQYF. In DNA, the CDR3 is TGTGCCAGCACCCCGTCGAGGGAATTCTCCACAGATACGCAGTATTTT. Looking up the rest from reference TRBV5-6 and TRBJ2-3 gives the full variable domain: DAGVTQSPTHLIKTRGQQVTLRCSPKSGHDTVSWYQQALGQGPQFIFQYYEEEERQRGNFPDRFSGHQFPNYSSELNVNALLLGDSALYLCASTPSREFSTDTQYFGPGTRLTVL.

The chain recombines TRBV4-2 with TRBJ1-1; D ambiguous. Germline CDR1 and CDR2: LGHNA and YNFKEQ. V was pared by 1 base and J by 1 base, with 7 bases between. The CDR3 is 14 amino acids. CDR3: CASSQGGSNTEAFF. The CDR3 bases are TGTGCCAGCAGCCAAGGCGGGTCGAACACTGAAGCTTTCTTT.